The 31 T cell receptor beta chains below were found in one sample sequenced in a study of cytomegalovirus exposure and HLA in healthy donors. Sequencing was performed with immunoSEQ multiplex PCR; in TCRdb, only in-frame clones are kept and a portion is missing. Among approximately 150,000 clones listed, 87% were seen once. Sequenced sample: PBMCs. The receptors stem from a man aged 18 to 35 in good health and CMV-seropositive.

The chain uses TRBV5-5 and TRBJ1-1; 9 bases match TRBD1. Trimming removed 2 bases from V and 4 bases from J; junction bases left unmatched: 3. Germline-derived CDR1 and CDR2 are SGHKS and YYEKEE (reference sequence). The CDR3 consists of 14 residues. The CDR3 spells CASSLQGAGTEAFF. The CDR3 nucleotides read TGTGCCAGCAGCTTACAGGGGGCCGGCACTGAAGCTTTCTTT.

In nucleotides, the CDR3 is TGTGCCAGCAGCTTAGGGACTCGCATCGCCGGCCCGGACACTGAAGCTTTCTTT. This translates into CASSLGTRIAGPDTEAFF. The chain recombines TRBV7-6 with TRBJ1-1; unclear D gene. V lost 1 base and J 3 bases, leaving 21 bases between the germline ends. The CDR3 runs 18 residues. The V gene's germline CDR1 is SGHVS and CDR2 FNYEAQ.

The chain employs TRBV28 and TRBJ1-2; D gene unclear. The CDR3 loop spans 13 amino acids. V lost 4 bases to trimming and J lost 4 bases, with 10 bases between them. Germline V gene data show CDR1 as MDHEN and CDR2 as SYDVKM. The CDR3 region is CASSSRRGYGYTF. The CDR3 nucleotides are TGTGCCAGCAGTTCCAGGCGGGGCTATGGCTACACCTTC.

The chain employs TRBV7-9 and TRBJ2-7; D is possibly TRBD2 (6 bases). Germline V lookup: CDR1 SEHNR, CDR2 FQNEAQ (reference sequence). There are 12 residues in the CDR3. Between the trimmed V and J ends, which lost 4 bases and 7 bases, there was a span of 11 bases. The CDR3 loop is CASSSQSGEQYF. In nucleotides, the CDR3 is TGTGCCAGCAGCTCACAAAGCGGGGAGCAGTACTTC.

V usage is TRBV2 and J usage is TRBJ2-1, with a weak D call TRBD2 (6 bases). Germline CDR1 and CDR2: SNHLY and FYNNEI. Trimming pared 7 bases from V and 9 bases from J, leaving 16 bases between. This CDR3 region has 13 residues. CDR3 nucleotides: TGTGCCAGCAACGGTCTCCGGGGAGGTGAGCAGTTCTTC. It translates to CASNGLRGGEQFF.

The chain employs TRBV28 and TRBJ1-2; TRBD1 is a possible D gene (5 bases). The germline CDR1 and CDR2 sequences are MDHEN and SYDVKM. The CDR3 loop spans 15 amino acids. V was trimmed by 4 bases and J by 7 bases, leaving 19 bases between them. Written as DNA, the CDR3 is TGTGCCAGCAGTTATTCACGCGCGGGGCGGGGTGGCTACACCTTC. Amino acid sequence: CASSYSRAGRGGYTF.

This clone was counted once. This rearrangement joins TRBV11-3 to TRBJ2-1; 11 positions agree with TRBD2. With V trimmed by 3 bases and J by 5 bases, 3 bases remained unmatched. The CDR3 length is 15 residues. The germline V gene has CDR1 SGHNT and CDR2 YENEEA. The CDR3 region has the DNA TGTGCCAGCAGCTTGCGACTAGCGGGACACAATGAGCAGTTCTTC. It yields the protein CASSLRLAGHNEQFF.

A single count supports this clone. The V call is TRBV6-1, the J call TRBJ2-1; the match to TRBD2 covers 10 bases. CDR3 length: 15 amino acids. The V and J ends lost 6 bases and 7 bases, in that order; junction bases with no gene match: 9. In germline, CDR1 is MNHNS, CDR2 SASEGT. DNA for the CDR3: TGTGCCAGCAGGCCCGAGCGGGGGGGAAGAAATGAGCAGTTCTTC. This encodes CASRPERGGRNEQFF.

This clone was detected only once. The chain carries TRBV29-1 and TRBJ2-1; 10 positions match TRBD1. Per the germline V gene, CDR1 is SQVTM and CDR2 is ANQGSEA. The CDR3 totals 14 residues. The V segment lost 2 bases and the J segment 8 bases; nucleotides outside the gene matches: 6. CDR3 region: CSVEPGTGADEQFF. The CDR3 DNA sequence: TGCAGCGTTGAACCGGGGACAGGGGCAGATGAGCAGTTCTTC.

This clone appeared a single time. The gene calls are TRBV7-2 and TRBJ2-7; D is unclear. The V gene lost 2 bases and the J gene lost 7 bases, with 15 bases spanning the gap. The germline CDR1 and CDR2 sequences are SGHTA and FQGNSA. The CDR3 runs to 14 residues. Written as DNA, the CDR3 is TGTGCCAGCAGCTTACAGTTGGCTCCGAAAGAGCAGTACTTC. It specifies CASSLQLAPKEQYF.

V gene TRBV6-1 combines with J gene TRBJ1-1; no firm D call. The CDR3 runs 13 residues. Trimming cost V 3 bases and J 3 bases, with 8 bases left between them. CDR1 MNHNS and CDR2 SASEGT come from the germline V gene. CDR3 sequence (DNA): TGTGCCAGCAGTGACAGGATAGACACTGAAGCTTTCTTT. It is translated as CASSDRIDTEAFF.

The CDR3 sequence is CASSWGQLNYGYTF. The CDR3 nucleotides are TGTGCCAGCAGCTGGGGACAGTTAAACTATGGCTACACCTTC. The chain recombines TRBV5-4 with TRBJ1-2; 7 bases align to TRBD1. V shed 3 bases, J shed 2 bases, and the junction held 4 bases outside the gene matches. The CDR3 is made up of 14 amino acids. CDR1 is SGHNT and CDR2 is YYREEE in the germline V gene (reference sequence).

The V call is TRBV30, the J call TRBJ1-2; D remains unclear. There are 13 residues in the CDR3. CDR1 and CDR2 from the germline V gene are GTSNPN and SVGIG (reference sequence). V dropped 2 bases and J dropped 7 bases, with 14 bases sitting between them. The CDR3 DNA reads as TGTGCCTGGAGTAGTGGGCCCGGTGGTGGCTACACCTTC. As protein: CAWSSGPGGGYTF.

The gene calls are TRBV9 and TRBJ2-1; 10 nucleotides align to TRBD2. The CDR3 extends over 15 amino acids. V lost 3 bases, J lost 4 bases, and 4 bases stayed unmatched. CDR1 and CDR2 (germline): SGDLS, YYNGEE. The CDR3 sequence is CASSASGGLYNEQFF. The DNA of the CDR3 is TGTGCCAGCAGCGCTAGCGGGGGTCTATACAATGAGCAGTTCTTC.

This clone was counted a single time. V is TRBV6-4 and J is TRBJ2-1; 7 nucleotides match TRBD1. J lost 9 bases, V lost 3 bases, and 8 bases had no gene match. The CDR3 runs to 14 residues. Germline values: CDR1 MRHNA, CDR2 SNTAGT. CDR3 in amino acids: CASSEGRGRGEQFF. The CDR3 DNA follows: TGTGCCAGCAGTGAAGGTAGGGGGCGAGGTGAGCAGTTCTTC.

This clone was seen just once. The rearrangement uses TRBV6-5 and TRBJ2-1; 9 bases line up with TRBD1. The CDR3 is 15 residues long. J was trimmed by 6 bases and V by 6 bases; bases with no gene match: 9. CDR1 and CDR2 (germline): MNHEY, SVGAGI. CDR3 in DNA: TGTGCCAGCAGGGCCGGACAGGGGAGCCCCAATGAGCAGTTCTTC. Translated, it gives CASRAGQGSPNEQFF.

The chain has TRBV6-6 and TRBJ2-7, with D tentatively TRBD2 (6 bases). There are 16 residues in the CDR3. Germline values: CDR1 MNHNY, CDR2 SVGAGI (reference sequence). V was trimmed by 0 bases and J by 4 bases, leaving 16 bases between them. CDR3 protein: CASSYSRSGWGYEQYF. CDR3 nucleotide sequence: TGTGCCAGCAGTTACTCGAGGAGCGGGTGGGGGTACGAGCAGTACTTC.

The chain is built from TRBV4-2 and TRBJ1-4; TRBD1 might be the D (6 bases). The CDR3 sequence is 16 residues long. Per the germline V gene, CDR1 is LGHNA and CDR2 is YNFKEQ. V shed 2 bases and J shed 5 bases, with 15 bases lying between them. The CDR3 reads CASSQKRRGGNEKLFF. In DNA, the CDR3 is TGTGCCAGCAGCCAAAAGAGAAGAGGGGGAAATGAAAAACTGTTTTTT.

In DNA form, the CDR3 reads TGCGCCAGCAGTGGGACAGCCACAGATACGCAGTATTTT. Translating it yields CASSGTATDTQYF. The chain couples TRBV10-1 to TRBJ2-3, with a possible D match to TRBD1 (6 bases). Germline CDR1 is WNHNN and CDR2 is SYGVQD (reference sequence). Between the trimmed V and J ends, which lost 4 bases and 2 bases, there was a span of 7 bases. This CDR3 has 13 residues.

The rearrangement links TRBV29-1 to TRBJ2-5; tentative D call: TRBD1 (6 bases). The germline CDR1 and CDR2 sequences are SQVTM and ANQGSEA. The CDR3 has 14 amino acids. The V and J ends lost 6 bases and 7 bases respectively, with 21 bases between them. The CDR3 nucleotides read TGCAGCGTCGCGCTAGGTGACAGGTGGGGGACCCAGTACTTC. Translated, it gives CSVALGDRWGTQYF.

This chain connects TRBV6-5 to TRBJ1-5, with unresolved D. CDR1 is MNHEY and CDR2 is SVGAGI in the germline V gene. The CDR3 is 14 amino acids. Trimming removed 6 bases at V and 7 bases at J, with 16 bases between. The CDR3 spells CASSPLRGIQPQHF. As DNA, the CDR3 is TGTGCCAGCAGCCCACTCCGGGGAATACAGCCCCAGCATTTT.

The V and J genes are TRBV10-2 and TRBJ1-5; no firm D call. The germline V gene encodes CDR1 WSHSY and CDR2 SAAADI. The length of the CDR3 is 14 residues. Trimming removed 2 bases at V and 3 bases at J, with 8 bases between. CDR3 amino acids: CASSENKLNQPQHF. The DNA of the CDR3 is TGCGCCAGCAGTGAGAATAAACTCAATCAGCCCCAGCATTTT.

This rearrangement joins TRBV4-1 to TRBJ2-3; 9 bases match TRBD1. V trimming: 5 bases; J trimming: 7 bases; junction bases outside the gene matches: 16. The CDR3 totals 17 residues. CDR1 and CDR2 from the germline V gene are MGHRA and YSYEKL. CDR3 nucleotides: TGCGCCAGCAGCGCCACAGGGGGCCCCACCGACTCCAATACGCAGTATTTT. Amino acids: CASSATGGPTDSNTQYF.

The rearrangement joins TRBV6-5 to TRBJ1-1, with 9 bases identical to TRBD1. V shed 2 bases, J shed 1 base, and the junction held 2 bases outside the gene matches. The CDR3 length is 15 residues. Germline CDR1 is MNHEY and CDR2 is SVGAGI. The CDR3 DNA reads TGTGCCAGCAGTTACGACAGGGGGAGGAACACTGAAGCTTTCTTT. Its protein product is CASSYDRGRNTEAFF.

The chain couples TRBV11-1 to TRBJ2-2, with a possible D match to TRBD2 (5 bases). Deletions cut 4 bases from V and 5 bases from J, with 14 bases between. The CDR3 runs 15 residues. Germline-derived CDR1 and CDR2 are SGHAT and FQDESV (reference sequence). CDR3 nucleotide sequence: TGTGCCAGCAGCTCCTCACCTCGGGAAACCGGGGAGCTGTTTTTT. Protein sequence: CASSSSPRETGELFF.

For the CDR3, the DNA is TGTGCCAGCAGCTCTCCCGGGGTCTCGGCTGAAGCTTTCTTT. Translation gives CASSSPGVSAEAFF. The chain is built from TRBV7-9 and TRBJ1-1; D remains ambiguous. Looked up from germline, CDR1 is SEHNR and CDR2 is FQNEAQ (reference sequence). The CDR3 is made up of 14 amino acids. V was clipped by 4 bases and J by 6 bases, with 15 bases between them.

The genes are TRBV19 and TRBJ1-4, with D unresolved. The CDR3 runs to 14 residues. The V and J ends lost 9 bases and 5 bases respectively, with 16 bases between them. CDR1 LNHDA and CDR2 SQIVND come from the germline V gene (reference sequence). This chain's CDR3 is CASRERKTNEKLFF. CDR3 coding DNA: TGTGCCAGCCGAGAACGGAAGACAAATGAAAAACTGTTTTTT.

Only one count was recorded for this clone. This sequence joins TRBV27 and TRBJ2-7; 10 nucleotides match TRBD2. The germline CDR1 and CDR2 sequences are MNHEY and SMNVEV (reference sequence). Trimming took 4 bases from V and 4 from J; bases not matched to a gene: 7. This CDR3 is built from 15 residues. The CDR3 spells CASSSLAGVEYEQYF. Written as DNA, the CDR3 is TGTGCCAGCAGTTCCCTAGCGGGAGTGGAGTACGAGCAGTACTTC.

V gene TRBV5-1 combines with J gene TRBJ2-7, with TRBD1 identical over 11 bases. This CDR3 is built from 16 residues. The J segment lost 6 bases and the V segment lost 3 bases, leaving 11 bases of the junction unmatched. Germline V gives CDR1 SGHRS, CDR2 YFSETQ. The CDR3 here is CASSSPGTGGLGEQYF. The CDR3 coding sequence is TGCGCCAGCAGCTCTCCCGGGACAGGGGGGCTCGGCGAGCAGTACTTC.

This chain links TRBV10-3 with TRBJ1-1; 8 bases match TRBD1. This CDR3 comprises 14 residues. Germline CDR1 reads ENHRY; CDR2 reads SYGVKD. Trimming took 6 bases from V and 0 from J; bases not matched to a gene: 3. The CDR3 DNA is TGTGCCATCAGGGACAGGGAGGTGAACACTGAAGCTTTCTTT. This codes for CAIRDREVNTEAFF.

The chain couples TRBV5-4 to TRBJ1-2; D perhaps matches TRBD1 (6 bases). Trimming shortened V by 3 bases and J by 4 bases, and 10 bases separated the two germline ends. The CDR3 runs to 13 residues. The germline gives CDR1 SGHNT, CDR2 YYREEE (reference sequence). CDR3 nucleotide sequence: TGTGCCAGCAGCTCGACAGGCGGCTATGGCTACACCTTC. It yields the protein CASSSTGGYGYTF. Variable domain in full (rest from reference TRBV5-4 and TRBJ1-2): ETGVTQSPTHLIKTRGQQVTLRCSSQSGHNTVSWYQQALGQGPQFIFQYYREEENGRGNFPPRFSGLQFPNYSSELNVNALELDDSALYLCASSSTGGYGYTFGSGTRLTVV.